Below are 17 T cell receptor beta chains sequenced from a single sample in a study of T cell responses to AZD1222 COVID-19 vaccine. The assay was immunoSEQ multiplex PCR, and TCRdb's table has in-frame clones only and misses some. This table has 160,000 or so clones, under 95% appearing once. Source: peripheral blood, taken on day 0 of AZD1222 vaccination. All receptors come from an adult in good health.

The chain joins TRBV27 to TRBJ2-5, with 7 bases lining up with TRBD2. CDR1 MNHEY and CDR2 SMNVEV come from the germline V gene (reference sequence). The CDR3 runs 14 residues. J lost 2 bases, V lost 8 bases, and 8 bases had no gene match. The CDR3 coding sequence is TGTGCCAGCGGCTGGCTAGCGGAACAAGAGACCCAGTACTTC. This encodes CASGWLAEQETQYF.

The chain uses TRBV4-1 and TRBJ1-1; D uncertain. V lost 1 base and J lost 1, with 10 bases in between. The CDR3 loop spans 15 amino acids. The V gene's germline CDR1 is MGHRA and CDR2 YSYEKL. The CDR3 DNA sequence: TGCGCCAGCAGCCAAGTCACACGAGGGAACACTGAAGCTTTCTTT. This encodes CASSQVTRGNTEAFF.

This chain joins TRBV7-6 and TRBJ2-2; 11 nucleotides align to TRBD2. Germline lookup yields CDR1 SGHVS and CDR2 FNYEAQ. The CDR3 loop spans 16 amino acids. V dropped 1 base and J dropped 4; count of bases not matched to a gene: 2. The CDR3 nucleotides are TGTGCCAGCAGCTTAGGGACTAGCGGGCGCACCGGGGAGCTGTTTTTT. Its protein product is CASSLGTSGRTGELFF.

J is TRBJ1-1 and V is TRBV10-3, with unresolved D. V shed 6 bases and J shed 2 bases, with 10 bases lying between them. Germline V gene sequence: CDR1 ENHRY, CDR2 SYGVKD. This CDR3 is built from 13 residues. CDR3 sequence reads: CAISGQQNTEAFF. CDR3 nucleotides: TGTGCCATCAGCGGTCAGCAAAACACTGAAGCTTTCTTT.

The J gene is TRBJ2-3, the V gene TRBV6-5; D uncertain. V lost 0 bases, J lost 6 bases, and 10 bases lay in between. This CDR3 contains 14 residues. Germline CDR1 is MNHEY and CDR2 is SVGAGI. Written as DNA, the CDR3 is TGTGCCAGCAGTTACTCGAAAGGTGGGGATACGCAGTATTTT. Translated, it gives CASSYSKGGDTQYF.

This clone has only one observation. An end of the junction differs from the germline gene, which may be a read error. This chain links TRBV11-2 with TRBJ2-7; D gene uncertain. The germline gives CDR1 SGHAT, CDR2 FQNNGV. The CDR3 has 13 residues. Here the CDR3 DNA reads TGTGCCAGCAGCTTAGAGTTGTGGACCGCCGAGAACTTC. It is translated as CASSLELWTAENF.

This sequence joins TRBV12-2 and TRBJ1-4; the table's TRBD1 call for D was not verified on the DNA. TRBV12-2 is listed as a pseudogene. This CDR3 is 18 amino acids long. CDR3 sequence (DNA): TGTGCAAGTCGCTTAGGATCGGCAGGGGGCCAGAGGTGGGAAAAACTGTTTTTT. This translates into CASRLGSAGGQRWEKLFF.

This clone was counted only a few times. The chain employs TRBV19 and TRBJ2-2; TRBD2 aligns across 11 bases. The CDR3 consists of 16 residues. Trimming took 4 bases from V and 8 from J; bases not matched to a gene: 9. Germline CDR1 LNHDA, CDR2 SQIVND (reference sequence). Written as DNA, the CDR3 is TGTGCCAGTAGTACCCTTAGCGGGAGGGCCGTGGGGGAGCTGTTTTTT. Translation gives CASSTLSGRAVGELFF.

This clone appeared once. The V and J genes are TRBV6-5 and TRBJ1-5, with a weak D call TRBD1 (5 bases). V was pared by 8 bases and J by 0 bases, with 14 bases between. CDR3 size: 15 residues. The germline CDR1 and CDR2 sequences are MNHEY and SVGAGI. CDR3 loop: CASQLQGYSNQPQHF. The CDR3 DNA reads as TGTGCCAGCCAACTTCAGGGATATAGCAATCAGCCCCAGCATTTT.

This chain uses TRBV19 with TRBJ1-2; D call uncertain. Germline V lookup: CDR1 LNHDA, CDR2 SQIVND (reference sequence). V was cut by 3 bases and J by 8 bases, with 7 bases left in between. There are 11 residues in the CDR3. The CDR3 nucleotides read TGTGCCAGTAGTATCCTCGCGGGCTACACCTTC. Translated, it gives CASSILAGYTF.

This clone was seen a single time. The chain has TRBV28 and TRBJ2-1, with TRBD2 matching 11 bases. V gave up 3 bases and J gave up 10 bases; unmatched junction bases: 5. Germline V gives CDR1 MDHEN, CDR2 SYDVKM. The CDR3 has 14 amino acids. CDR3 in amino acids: CASSLTSGVGEQFF. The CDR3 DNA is TGTGCCAGCAGTTTGACTAGCGGGGTGGGGGAGCAGTTCTTC. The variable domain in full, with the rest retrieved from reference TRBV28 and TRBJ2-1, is DVKVTQSSRYLVKRTGEKVFLECVQDMDHENMFWYRQDPGLGLRLIYFSYDVKMKEKGDIPEGYSVSREKKERFSLILESASTNQTSMYLCASSLTSGVGEQFFGPGTRLTVL.

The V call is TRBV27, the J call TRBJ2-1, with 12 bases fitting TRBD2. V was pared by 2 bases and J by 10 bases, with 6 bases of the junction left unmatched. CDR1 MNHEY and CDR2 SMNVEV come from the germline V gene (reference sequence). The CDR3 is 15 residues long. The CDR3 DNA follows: TGTGCCAGCAGTTTAGAACTAGCGGGAGGTAGGGAGCAGTTCTTC. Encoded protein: CASSLELAGGREQFF.

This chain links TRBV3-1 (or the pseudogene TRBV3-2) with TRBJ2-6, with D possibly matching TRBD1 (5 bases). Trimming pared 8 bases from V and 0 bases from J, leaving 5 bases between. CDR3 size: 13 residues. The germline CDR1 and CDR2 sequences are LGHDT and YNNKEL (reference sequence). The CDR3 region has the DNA TGTGCCAGCGACAGCTCTGGGGCCAACGTCCTGACTTTC. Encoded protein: CASDSSGANVLTF.

Written as DNA, the CDR3 is TGTGCCAGCAGCTTGACGGGGGGAGGTGAAAAACTGTTTTTT. It codes for CASSLTGGGEKLFF. The rearrangement uses TRBV7-2 and TRBJ1-4; perhaps TRBD1 as D (5 bases). The CDR3 sequence is 14 residues long. From germline, CDR1 is SGHTA and CDR2 FQGNSA. V lost 3 bases and J lost 7, with 12 bases in between.

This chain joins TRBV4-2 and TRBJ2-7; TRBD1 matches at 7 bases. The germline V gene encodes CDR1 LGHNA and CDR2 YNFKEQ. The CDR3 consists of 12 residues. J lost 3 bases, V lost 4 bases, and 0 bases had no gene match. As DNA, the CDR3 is TGTGCCAGCAGCCCAGGGGGCTACGAGCAGTACTTC. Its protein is CASSPGGYEQYF.

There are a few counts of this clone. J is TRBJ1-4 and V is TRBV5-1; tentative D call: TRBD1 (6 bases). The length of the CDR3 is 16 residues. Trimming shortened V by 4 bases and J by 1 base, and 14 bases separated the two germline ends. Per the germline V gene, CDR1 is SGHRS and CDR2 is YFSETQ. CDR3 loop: CASSVGGGRTNEKLFF. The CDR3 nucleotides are TGCGCCAGCAGCGTTGGAGGGGGGAGAACTAATGAAAAACTGTTTTTT.

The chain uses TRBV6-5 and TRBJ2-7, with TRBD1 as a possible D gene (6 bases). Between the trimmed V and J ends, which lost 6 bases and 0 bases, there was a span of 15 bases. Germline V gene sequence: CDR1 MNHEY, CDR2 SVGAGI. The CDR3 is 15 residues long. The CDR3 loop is CASRTSQGSSYEQYF. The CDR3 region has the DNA TGTGCCAGCAGAACCTCCCAGGGGAGCTCCTACGAGCAGTACTTC.